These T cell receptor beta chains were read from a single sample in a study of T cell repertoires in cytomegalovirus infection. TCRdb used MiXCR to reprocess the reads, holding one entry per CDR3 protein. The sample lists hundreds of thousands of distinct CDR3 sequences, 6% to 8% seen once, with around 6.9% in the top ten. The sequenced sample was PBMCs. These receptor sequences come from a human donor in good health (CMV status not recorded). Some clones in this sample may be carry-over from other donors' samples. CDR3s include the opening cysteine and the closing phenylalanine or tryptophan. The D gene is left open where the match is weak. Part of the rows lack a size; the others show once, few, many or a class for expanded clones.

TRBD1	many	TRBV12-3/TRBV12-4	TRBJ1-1	CASSPPGQWVTEAFF	TGTGCCAGCAGTCCCCCGGGACAGTGGGTCACTGAAGCTTTCTTT
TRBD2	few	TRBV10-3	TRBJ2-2	CAISEASGGTTGELFF	TGTGCCATCAGTGAGGCTAGCGGGGGTACCACCGGGGAGCTGTTTTTT
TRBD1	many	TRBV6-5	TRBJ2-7	CASSLDRGGDEQYF	TGTGCCAGCAGTTTGGACAGGGGCGGAGACGAGCAGTACTTC
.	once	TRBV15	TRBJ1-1	CATSRERQLLNTEAFF	TGTGCCACCAGCAGAGAAAGACAACTGTTGAACACTGAAGCTTTCTTT
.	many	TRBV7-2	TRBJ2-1	CASSPYTSSSYNEQFF	TGTGCCAGCAGCCCTTATACCTCCTCGTCCTACAATGAGCAGTTCTTC
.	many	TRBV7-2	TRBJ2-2	CASSQGPANTGELFF	TGTGCCAGCAGCCAAGGCCCCGCGAACACCGGGGAGCTGTTTTTT
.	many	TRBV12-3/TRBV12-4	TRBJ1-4	CASSLLAGRGATNEKLFF	TGTGCCAGCAGTTTGTTGGCAGGGAGAGGAGCAACTAATGAAAAACTGTTTTTT
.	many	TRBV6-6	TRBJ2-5	CASTMPEGAETQYF	TGTGCCAGCACTATGCCGGAGGGGGCGGAGACCCAGTACTTC
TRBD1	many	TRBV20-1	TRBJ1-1	CSASTGDTEAFF	TGCAGTGCTAGTACAGGGGACACTGAAGCTTTCTTT
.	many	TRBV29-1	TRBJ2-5	CSVDLSETQYF	TGCAGCGTTGATCTCTCTGAGACCCAGTACTTC
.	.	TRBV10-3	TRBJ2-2	CAISAELQSTGELFF	TGTGCCATCAGTGCCGAGTTGCAATCGACCGGGGAGCTGTTTTTT
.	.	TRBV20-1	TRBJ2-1	CSASSFSGRNEQFF	TGCAGTGCTAGCTCGTTTTCAGGGCGGAATGAGCAGTTCTTC
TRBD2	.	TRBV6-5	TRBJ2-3	CASSYSTRLAASTDTQYF	TGTGCCAGCAGTTACTCGACCAGACTAGCGGCAAGCACAGATACGCAGTATTTT
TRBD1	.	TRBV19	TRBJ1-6	CASSINTGGGSPLHF	TGTGCCAGTAGTATAAATACAGGGGGTGGTTCACCCCTCCACTTT
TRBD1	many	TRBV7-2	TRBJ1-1	CASSLVGTGDTEAFF	TGTGCCAGCAGCTTAGTAGGGACAGGGGACACTGAAGCTTTCTTT
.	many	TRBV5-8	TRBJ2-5	CASTLYGIQETQYF	TGTGCCAGCACCCTATACGGGATCCAAGAGACCCAGTACTTC
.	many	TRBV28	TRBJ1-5	CASSPTQGSNQPQHF	TGTGCCAGCAGCCCAACACAGGGTAGCAATCAGCCCCAGCATTTT
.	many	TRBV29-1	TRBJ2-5	CSVRGPRGETQYF	TGCAGCGTTCGGGGTCCACGGGGTGAGACCCAGTACTTC
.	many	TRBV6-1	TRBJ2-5	CASSEQGETQYF	TGTGCCAGCAGTGAGCAGGGAGAGACCCAGTACTTC
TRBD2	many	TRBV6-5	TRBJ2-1	CASIPTSGGANEQFF	TGTGCCAGCATCCCGACTAGCGGGGGGGCAAATGAGCAGTTCTTC
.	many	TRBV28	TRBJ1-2	CASSPPRRGDGYTF	TGTGCCAGCAGTCCGCCACGACGGGGCGATGGCTACACCTTC